This entry lists 28 T cell receptor beta chains sequenced from one sample in a study of blood T cell repertoires in COVID-19. Generated by immunoSEQ multiplex PCR, the TCRdb table keeps only in-frame clones and is missing some. The sample has roughly 24,000 clones; 82% are singletons. The sequencing input was peripheral blood. The origin of the receptors is a human donor in a cohort sampled during active COVID-19.

The chain links TRBV19 to TRBJ2-7, with D uncertain. The CDR3 contains 16 residues. Germline V gene lookup returns CDR1 LNHDA and CDR2 SQIVND (reference sequence). Between the trimmed V and J ends, which lost 4 bases and 7 bases, there was a span of 23 bases. The CDR3 here is CASSKSSGSILREQYF. In DNA form, the CDR3 reads TGTGCCAGTAGTAAGAGTTCGGGTAGCATCCTGAGGGAGCAGTACTTC. The full variable domain, in which reference TRBV19 and TRBJ2-7 provide the parts outside the CDR3, is DGGITQSPKYLFRKEGQNVTLSCEQNLNHDAMYWYRQDPGQGLRLIYYSQIVNDFQKGDIAEGYSVSREKKESFPLTVTSAQKNPTAFYLCASSKSSGSILREQYFGPGTRLTVT.

The gene calls are TRBV29-1 and TRBJ2-1; 7 bases are shared with TRBD1. The trim removed 6 bases at V and 3 bases at J, leaving 11 bases unmatched. The CDR3 has 15 residues. The germline V gene encodes CDR1 SQVTM and CDR2 ANQGSEA. CDR3 DNA: TGCAGCGTCCTCCTTCGACAGGGAGTCTACAATGAGCAGTTCTTC. Translated, it gives CSVLLRQGVYNEQFF.

This chain links TRBV28 with TRBJ2-3; TRBD2 might be the D (6 bases). Trimming pared 4 bases from V and 2 bases from J, leaving 10 bases between. This CDR3 is 14 amino acids long. The germline V gene encodes CDR1 MDHEN and CDR2 SYDVKM. This CDR3 is CASSSRGNTDTQYF. The DNA for the CDR3 is TGTGCCAGCAGTTCCCGGGGGAACACAGATACGCAGTATTTT.

A single count supports this clone. This chain connects TRBV2 to TRBJ2-5; 10 nucleotides agree with TRBD1. The CDR3 has 14 residues. Germline V CDR1 and CDR2: SNHLY, FYNNEI. Trimming cost V 5 bases and J 5 bases; bases outside gene matches: 5. CDR3 bases: TGTGCCAGCAGTAGGACAGGGGGAAAGGAGACCCAGTACTTC. Residues: CASSRTGGKETQYF.

The rearrangement joins TRBV5-1 to TRBJ2-7; the match to TRBD1 covers 9 bases. The CDR3 consists of 15 residues. CDR1 is SGHRS and CDR2 is YFSETQ in the germline V gene. J was trimmed by 3 bases and V by 0 bases; bases with no gene match: 4. For the CDR3, the DNA is TGCGCCAGCAGCTTGGCTACAGGGGGCATCTACGAGCAGTACTTC. Its protein is CASSLATGGIYEQYF.

V is TRBV28 and J is TRBJ1-3; D not certain. Germline CDR1 MDHEN, CDR2 SYDVKM. Deletions cut 4 bases from V and 0 bases from J, with 19 bases between. This CDR3 comprises 18 residues. This CDR3 is CASSSPTGGSPSGNTIYF. In DNA form, the CDR3 reads TGTGCCAGCAGTTCCCCAACGGGAGGGAGCCCCTCTGGAAACACCATATATTTT. The variable domain in full, completed from reference TRBV28 and TRBJ1-3, reads DVKVTQSSRYLVKRTGEKVFLECVQDMDHENMFWYRQDPGLGLRLIYFSYDVKMKEKGDIPEGYSVSREKKERFSLILESASTNQTSMYLCASSSPTGGSPSGNTIYFGEGSWLTVV.

V is TRBV7-9 and J is TRBJ2-1; 10 bases line up with TRBD2. Trimming at V came to 0 bases and at J to 6 bases, leaving 5 bases not matched to a gene. There are 16 residues in the CDR3. Germline V gene lookup returns CDR1 SEHNR and CDR2 FQNEAQ (reference sequence). CDR3 DNA sequence: TGTGCCAGCAGCTTAGCGGCCGGACTAGCGGCCAATGAGCAGTTCTTC. Protein product: CASSLAAGLAANEQFF.

The chain is built from TRBV5-1 and TRBJ1-4, with 9 positions matching TRBD1. Germline V gene data show CDR1 as SGHRS and CDR2 as YFSETQ. This CDR3 is built from 14 residues. With V trimmed by 4 bases and J by 8 bases, 6 bases remained unmatched. CDR3 nucleotides: TGCGCCAGCAGCCCGGGACAGGGAGAGGAAAAACTGTTTTTT. It specifies CASSPGQGEEKLFF.

V and J are TRBV12-3 or TRBV12-4 and TRBJ1-1; maybe TRBD1 (6 bases). This CDR3 is 12 amino acids long. V shed 6 bases and J shed 8 bases, with 13 bases lying between them. The CDR3 here is CASREPDREAFF. The CDR3 coding sequence is TGTGCCAGCAGAGAACCCGACAGGGAAGCTTTCTTT.

The V gene is TRBV9, the J gene TRBJ1-4; a weak D match, TRBD1 (6 bases). CDR3 length: 16 residues. CDR1 is SGDLS, CDR2 YYNGEE, per germline. V lost 4 bases and J 8 bases, leaving 21 bases between the germline ends. Written as DNA, the CDR3 is TGTGCCAGCAGCCCGGCACAGGGCACTCTATCCGAAAAACTGTTTTTT. This encodes CASSPAQGTLSEKLFF.

The V gene is TRBV6-5, the J gene TRBJ1-5; D might be TRBD1 (6 bases). Trimming shortened V by 5 bases and J by 11 bases, and 19 bases separated the two germline ends. Germline V gives CDR1 MNHEY, CDR2 SVGAGI. The CDR3 loop spans 14 amino acids. The CDR3 here is CASSLRDTGSTQHF. The DNA of the CDR3 is TGTGCCAGCAGTCTCCGGGACACGGGATCGACCCAGCATTTT.

The chain recombines TRBV9 with TRBJ2-4, with D uncertain. The CDR3 has 15 residues. V lost 0 bases and J 1 base, leaving 8 bases between the germline ends. The germline V gene has CDR1 SGDLS and CDR2 YYNGEE. CDR3 coding DNA: TGTGCCAGCAGCGTAGATAGAGAGGCCAAAAACATTCAGTACTTC. The encoded protein is CASSVDREAKNIQYF.

The chain employs TRBV7-8 and TRBJ1-5; D uncertain. The CDR3 loop spans 15 amino acids. The V gene's germline CDR1 is SGHVS and CDR2 FQNEAQ. V was cut by 1 base and J by 6 bases, with 13 bases left in between. The CDR3 protein is CASSLVQSRSQPQHF. In nucleotides, the CDR3 is TGTGCCAGCAGCTTAGTCCAGTCGAGGAGTCAGCCCCAGCATTTT.

This chain links TRBV10-3 with TRBJ1-2, with D possibly TRBD1 on 6 matching bases. Trimming stripped 4 bases from V and 6 bases from J, with 18 bases between. Germline-derived CDR1 and CDR2 are ENHRY and SYGVKD. There are 15 residues in the CDR3. CDR3 sequence: CAISVTTGDMDGYTF. As DNA, the CDR3 is TGTGCCATCAGTGTCACGACAGGAGACATGGATGGCTACACCTTC.

The rearrangement joins TRBV20-1 to TRBJ2-3; 7 bases fit TRBD2. V gave up 3 bases and J gave up 0 bases; unmatched junction bases: 6. The CDR3 contains 15 residues. CDR1 is DFQATT and CDR2 is SNEGSKA in the germline V gene (reference sequence). As DNA, the CDR3 is TGCAGTGCTAGTGGGGGGGGAGCTAGCACAGATACGCAGTATTTT. Translation gives CSASGGGASTDTQYF.

This clone was detected only a few times. The chain has TRBV4-1 and TRBJ2-1, with 8 bases that match TRBD1. The CDR3 extends over 14 amino acids. Germline V gene data show CDR1 as MGHRA and CDR2 as YSYEKL. V lost 3 bases and J lost 5; bases outside the gene matches: 3. In DNA, the CDR3 is TGCGCCAGCAGCCAGACGACAGGGGACAATGAGCAGTTCTTC. Translated, it gives CASSQTTGDNEQFF.

This chain joins TRBV25-1 and TRBJ1-1; 9 bases fit TRBD1. V shed 6 bases and J 5 bases; nucleotides not matched to a gene: 7. Germline lookup yields CDR1 MGHDK and CDR2 SYGVNS. The CDR3 has 14 residues. The CDR3 spells CASSGGTGWTEAFF. The CDR3 DNA sequence: TGTGCCAGCAGCGGGGGGACAGGGTGGACTGAAGCTTTCTTT.

The rearrangement joins TRBV5-1 to TRBJ2-3; D possibly corresponds to TRBD1 (6 bases). CDR1 and CDR2 (germline): SGHRS, YFSETQ. The germline V and J ends were trimmed by 4 bases and 5 bases, with 17 bases remaining between them. This CDR3 is 15 amino acids long. This CDR3 is CASSPQGRPGDTQYF. The CDR3 nucleotides read TGCGCCAGCAGCCCACAGGGACGTCCGGGAGATACGCAGTATTTT.

The chain uses TRBV7-9 and TRBJ2-3, with 8 bases lining up with TRBD2. CDR3 length: 18 residues. Germline V gene sequence: CDR1 SEHNR, CDR2 FQNEAQ (reference sequence). After removal of 4 bases from V and 0 bases from J, the junction contained 12 bases not matched to a gene. This chain's CDR3 is CASSSSAGGGKSTDTQYF. DNA of the CDR3: TGTGCCAGCAGCTCTAGTGCGGGGGGTGGGAAGAGCACAGATACGCAGTATTTT.

The chain has TRBV27 and TRBJ2-7; D possibly corresponds to TRBD2 (5 bases). The CDR3 runs to 14 residues. V dropped 5 bases and J dropped 2 bases, with 13 bases sitting between them. From germline, CDR1 is MNHEY and CDR2 SMNVEV (reference sequence). CDR3 loop: CASSPPGEPYEQYF. In DNA, the CDR3 is TGTGCCAGCAGTCCCCCTGGGGAGCCCTACGAGCAGTACTTC.

The V and J genes are TRBV7-3 and TRBJ2-1, with 10 bases that match TRBD2. V shed 5 bases, J shed 5 bases, and the junction held 21 bases outside the gene matches. The CDR3 runs to 20 residues. Germline V lookup: CDR1 SGHTA, CDR2 FQGTGA. CDR3 residues: CASSLPGGSQLAGLDNEQFF. CDR3 DNA: TGTGCCAGCAGCCTTCCCGGCGGCAGCCAACTAGCGGGGCTGGACAATGAGCAGTTCTTC.

The chain couples TRBV7-2 to TRBJ1-3; 7 bases are shared with TRBD1. This CDR3 region has 14 residues. Germline V gives CDR1 SGHTA, CDR2 FQGNSA. V dropped 3 bases and J dropped 5; count of bases not matched to a gene: 4. CDR3 protein: CASSFGQERNTIYF. CDR3 sequence (DNA): TGTGCCAGCAGCTTCGGACAGGAACGAAACACCATATATTTT. Drawing the rest from reference TRBV7-2 and TRBJ1-3, the complete variable domain is GAGVSQSPSNKVTEKGKDVELRCDPISGHTALYWYRQSLGQGLEFLIYFQGNSAPDKSGLPSDRFSAERTGGSVSTLTIQRTQQEDSAVYLCASSFGQERNTIYFGEGSWLTVV.

The chain links TRBV3-1 (or the pseudogene TRBV3-2) to TRBJ1-2; D gene uncertain. The germline V gene encodes CDR1 LGHDT and CDR2 YNNKEL (reference sequence). The CDR3 extends over 14 amino acids. The ends were cut back, 4 bases at V and 2 bases at J, with 11 bases in the middle. CDR3 in DNA: TGTGCCAGCAGCCCACGAGTAAGAAACTATGGCTACACCTTC. This codes for CASSPRVRNYGYTF.

The chain couples TRBV7-5 to TRBJ2-7; the D call of TRBD2 is as the table states it, not checked on the DNA. TRBV7-5 constitutes a pseudogene. The CDR3 totals 21 residues. CDR3 DNA sequence: TGTGCCAGAATATCGCTTTTATTGAGACTAGCCAGTCACACGGCGTCCTACGAGCAGTACTTC. It translates to CARISLLLRLASHTASYEQYF.

In its sample, this clone is medium-sized. The chain employs TRBV7-9 and TRBJ2-3; D is unresolved. Trimming took 5 bases from V and 0 from J, leaving 15 bases between them. The germline V gene has CDR1 SEHNR and CDR2 FQNEAQ (reference sequence). The CDR3 totals 16 residues. CDR3 protein: CASSAPAVGSTDTQYF. DNA of the CDR3: TGTGCCAGCAGCGCCCCGGCGGTGGGTAGCACAGATACGCAGTATTTT. Variable domain in full (rest from reference TRBV7-9 and TRBJ2-3): DTGVSQNPRHKITKRGQNVTFRCDPISEHNRLYWYRQTLGQGPEFLTYFQNEAQLEKSRLLSDRFSAERPKGSFSTLEIQRTEQGDSAMYLCASSAPAVGSTDTQYFGPGTRLTVL.

The V and J genes are TRBV28 and TRBJ2-7; 8 bases map to TRBD2. CDR1 MDHEN and CDR2 SYDVKM come from the germline V gene. After removal of 5 bases from V and 0 bases from J, the junction contained 9 bases not matched to a gene. The CDR3 totals 16 residues. CDR3 in amino acids: CASSIPGGPSSYEQYF. The CDR3 DNA follows: TGTGCCAGCAGTATTCCGGGAGGGCCTAGCTCCTACGAGCAGTACTTC.

This chain links TRBV19 with TRBJ1-5; a weak D match, TRBD1 (5 bases). The CDR3 runs 15 residues. The V end lost 4 bases, the J end lost 1 base, and 11 bases lay between the germline ends. Germline V gives CDR1 LNHDA, CDR2 SQIVND (reference sequence). The CDR3 sequence: CASSTGGGSNQPQHF. The CDR3 coding sequence is TGTGCCAGTAGTACCGGTGGGGGGAGCAATCAGCCCCAGCATTTT.

This rearrangement joins TRBV13 to TRBJ2-7; D remains unclear. This CDR3 has 13 amino acids. CDR1 PRHDT and CDR2 FYEKMQ come from the germline V gene (reference sequence). The ends were cut back, 0 bases at V and 7 bases at J, with 10 bases in the middle. The CDR3 sequence: CASSLGRYGEQYF. Here the CDR3 DNA reads TGTGCCAGCAGCTTAGGGAGGTACGGGGAGCAGTACTTC.